These 3 T cell receptor beta chains were all obtained from the same sample, sequenced in a study of regulatory T cells in long-lasting Graves disease. In building TCR beta libraries, iRepertoire HTBI primers were used together with Arm-PCR of CDR3 regions. Each CDR3 protein gets one entry after TCRdb re-called the multiplex PCR reads with MiXCR. The sample lists 400,000 or so distinct CDR3 sequences, about a quarter occurring once. This sample's time point: persistent/refractory GD, antithyroid drugs over 5 years with positive TRAb. PBMCs were the source of the RNA used for TCR sequencing. This specimen consisted of peripheral blood mononuclear cells (PBMCs), obtained when the disease was refractory, from a patient treated with antithyroid drugs. The receptors were sampled from a female donor with Graves disease.

This clonotype occurred many times. This chain joins TRBV5-5 and TRBJ1-2, with 9 bases lining up with TRBD1. The germline gives CDR1 SGHKS, CDR2 YYEKEE (reference sequence). CDR3 length: 15 amino acids. Trimming at V came to 4 bases and at J to 4 bases, leaving 8 bases not matched to a gene. DNA for the CDR3: TGTGCCAGCAGCCCGGGGACAGGGTTTGGCTATGGCTACACCTTC. Residues: CASSPGTGFGYGYTF.

Comment on this clonotype: The junction and the germline gene differ at one end; a read error may be behind it. The chain joins TRBV6-1 to TRBJ2-6; D might be TRBD1 (6 bases). The germline V gene encodes CDR1 MNHNS and CDR2 SASEGT. CDR3 length equals 19 residues. Here the CDR3 DNA reads TGTGCCAGCAGTAAAGCAGCGACCCCCACAGGGACTGGGGCCAACGTCCTGACTTTC. Protein sequence: CASSKAATPTGTGANVLTF.

Comments on this clonotype: A much larger clone is a single base away; this may be a read error. The chain carries TRBV28 and TRBJ1-1; tentatively, D is TRBD1 (5 bases). The V and J ends lost 4 bases and 0 bases respectively, with 15 bases between them. The CDR3 contains 16 residues. Germline CDR1 MDHEN, CDR2 SYDVKM. CDR3 in DNA: TGTGCCAGCAGTTCAACCGGGGCAGGCGTGAACACTGAAGCTTTCTTT. Its protein product is CASSSTGAGVNTEAFF.